Detailed here is one T cell receptor (beta chain). The data are from a study of control samples from healthy donors and cancer patients. Profiling relied on immunoSEQ multiplex PCR, and the TCRdb table lists in-frame clones only, not all of them. The sample gives nearly 55,000 clones, nearly 96% of which show up once; around 1.9% is in the top ten. This CDR3 contains 16 residues. Trimming stripped 3 bases from V and 0 bases from J, with 11 bases between. Per germline, CDR1 LNHDA and CDR2 SQIVND (reference sequence). Material for sequencing was blood. This clonotype was obtained from a woman in her twenties or thirties in good health. The rearrangement links TRBV19 to TRBJ2-2; a possible D gene is TRBD2 (6 bases). The CDR3 DNA reads TGTGCCAGTAGTATCGGGCGGGGACCGAACACCGGGGAGCTGTTTTTT. It yields the protein CASSIGRGPNTGELFF.